These 21 T cell receptor beta chains were all obtained from the same sample, sequenced in a study of beta chain features in type 1 diabetes (dated by TCRdb to between 2018 and 2020). Library creation used the immunoSEQ multiplex PCR assay. All of the isolated RNA was reverse transcribed with the High Capacity cDNA Reverse Transcription Kit, so expressed TCRB transcripts were sequenced. Imported from immuneACCESS, the table was reduced by TCRdb to in-frame sequences with V and J called. These copies leave out some clones; in studies compared against another copy, an unresolved V gene accounts for under half, and the cause of the remainder is not known. Here the sample has hundreds of thousands of clones; over 9.5% occur a single time. Roughly 0.015% of the sample is held by the ten biggest clonotypes. Sequencing input: naive CD4+ T cells from blood. Interpreted using the paper, the cell subset or site label stands for: true naive CD4+ T cells. The receptors here all came from a man younger than 30 in good health.

This chain connects TRBV7-2 to TRBJ2-3, with 8 bases identical to TRBD2. Germline V gives CDR1 SGHTA, CDR2 FQGNSA. J gave up 3 bases and V 6 bases, and 8 bases lay outside the gene matches. The CDR3 has 15 residues. The CDR3 DNA reads TGTGCCAGCAGTTTCACAGGCGGGAGGACAGATACGCAGTATTTT. Translated: CASSFTGGRTDTQYF.

Turning to this clone: No conserved phenylalanine or tryptophan ends this CDR3, so it is likely a read error. The DNA is left out, because the CDR3 cannot be placed on it with certainty; the CDR3 is given as TCRdb lists it. The chain has TRBV25-1 and TRBJ2-7; no check of the table's D call, TRBD1, against the DNA was made. The germline gives CDR1 MGHDK, CDR2 SYGVNS. The CDR3 is made up of 11 amino acids, end residues included. CDR3 sequence reads: CASSEWTGPNR.

The rearrangement links TRBV29-1 to TRBJ1-2; TRBD1 is a possible D gene (5 bases). This CDR3 has 14 residues. Looked up from germline, CDR1 is SQVTM and CDR2 is ANQGSEA. The V end was cut by 6 bases, the J end by 4 bases, with 18 bases between. In DNA form, the CDR3 reads TGCAGCGTGTCCCGGTCCGGGGGGACCTATGGCTACACCTTC. Amino acids: CSVSRSGGTYGYTF. The complete variable domain, with remaining parts taken from reference TRBV29-1 and TRBJ1-2, reads SAVISQKPSRDICQRGTSLTIQCQVDSQVTMMFWYRQQPGQSLTLIATANQGSEATYESGFVIDKFPISRPNLTFSTLTVSNMSPEDSSIYLCSVSRSGGTYGYTFGSGTRLTVV.

The rearrangement uses TRBV5-1 and TRBJ2-1; TRBD2 matches 13 bases. The V segment lost 3 bases and the J segment 3 bases; nucleotides outside the gene matches: 12. This CDR3 has 19 residues. Germline-derived CDR1 and CDR2 are SGHRS and YFSETQ. The CDR3 DNA sequence: TGCGCCAGCAGCTCAGGACTAGCGGGAGATGGGGCGGACTACAATGAGCAGTTCTTC. It codes for CASSSGLAGDGADYNEQFF. Full variable domain (outside the CDR3, taken from reference TRBV5-1 and TRBJ2-1): KAGVTQTPRYLIKTRGQQVTLSCSPISGHRSVSWYQQTPGQGLQFLFEYFSETQRNKGNFPGRFSGRQFSNSRSEMNVSTLELGDSALYLCASSSGLAGDGADYNEQFFGPGTRLTVL.

This clone has just a few counts. The chain uses TRBV6-5 and TRBJ2-1; D is perhaps TRBD2 (5 bases). Trimming removed 6 bases at V and 9 bases at J, with 9 bases between. CDR3 length equals 11 residues. The germline V gene has CDR1 MNHEY and CDR2 SVGAGI. CDR3: CASRRRGEQFF. CDR3 sequence (DNA): TGTGCCAGCAGGAGACGGGGTGAGCAGTTCTTC.

This clone has only a few counts. The chain carries TRBV5-4 and TRBJ2-3, with 8 bases identical to TRBD2. Unmatched junction bases numbered 12, after V lost 2 bases and J lost 4 bases. This CDR3 contains 17 residues. Germline V gene lookup returns CDR1 SGHNT and CDR2 YYREEE (reference sequence). CDR3 coding DNA: TGTGCCAGCAGCTTAAGGGTCGGGGGGGCGGGTTCAGATACGCAGTATTTT. It yields the protein CASSLRVGGAGSDTQYF.

The genes are TRBV29-1 and TRBJ1-1, with a weak D call TRBD1 (6 bases). This CDR3 spans 14 amino acids. V dropped 7 bases and J dropped 4 bases, with 19 bases sitting between them. CDR1 and CDR2 from the germline V gene are SQVTM and ANQGSEA. Written as DNA, the CDR3 is TGCAGCGCCAGCCCGGACAGAAGGGGCACTGAAGCTTTCTTT. It codes for CSASPDRRGTEAFF.

The rearrangement joins TRBV7-2 to TRBJ1-4; D is unclear. The CDR3 totals 15 residues. Trimming cost V 1 base and J 7 bases, with 13 bases left between them. The germline gives CDR1 SGHTA, CDR2 FQGNSA. This CDR3 reads CASSLVAGIGEKLFF. The DNA of the CDR3 is TGTGCCAGCAGCTTAGTGGCGGGTATAGGTGAAAAACTGTTTTTT. Using reference TRBV7-2 and TRBJ1-4 for the parts outside the CDR3, the full variable domain is GAGVSQSPSNKVTEKGKDVELRCDPISGHTALYWYRQSLGQGLEFLIYFQGNSAPDKSGLPSDRFSAERTGGSVSTLTIQRTQQEDSAVYLCASSLVAGIGEKLFFGSGTQLSVL.

The genes are TRBV5-4 and TRBJ2-4; 9 bases line up with TRBD1. Trimming at V came to 0 bases and at J to 0 bases, leaving 4 bases not matched to a gene. The CDR3 contains 17 residues. Germline-derived CDR1 and CDR2 are SGHNT and YYREEE (reference sequence). This CDR3 reads CASSLATGGSAKNIQYF. CDR3 coding DNA: TGTGCCAGCAGCTTGGCAACAGGGGGCTCAGCCAAAAACATTCAGTACTTC.

This clone has a handful of counts. The chain carries TRBV6-6 and TRBJ2-2; 8 bases align to TRBD2. This CDR3 is built from 14 residues. The germline gives CDR1 MNHNY, CDR2 SVGAGI (reference sequence). V shed 7 bases, J shed 9 bases, and the junction held 10 bases outside the gene matches. This chain's CDR3 is CASIGAGEWWELFF. Written as DNA, the CDR3 is TGTGCCAGCATCGGAGCGGGAGAGTGGTGGGAGCTGTTTTTT.

This clone has only a few counts. Here the CDR3 DNA reads TGCGCCAGCAGCCAAGACCCAGGGGGATCCGAAGCTTTCTTT. As protein: CASSQDPGGSEAFF. The chain joins TRBV4-3 to TRBJ1-1, with 7 bases lining up with TRBD1. V shed 0 bases, J shed 8 bases, and the junction held 6 bases outside the gene matches. Per germline, CDR1 LGHNA and CDR2 YSLEER. The CDR3 is made up of 14 amino acids.

This chain uses TRBV5-4 with TRBJ2-1, with 11 bases aligning to TRBD2. The CDR3 runs to 15 residues. After removal of 4 bases from V and 9 bases from J, the junction contained 9 bases not matched to a gene. Germline V CDR1 and CDR2: SGHNT, YYREEE (reference sequence). For the CDR3, the DNA is TGTGCCAGCAGCCTCCTAGCGGGGGGTATAAGTGAGCAGTTCTTC. This gives the protein CASSLLAGGISEQFF.

V and J are TRBV9 and TRBJ2-1; 12 positions agree with TRBD2. The CDR3 has 15 residues. V trimming: 2 bases; J trimming: 5 bases; junction bases outside the gene matches: 2. Germline values: CDR1 SGDLS, CDR2 YYNGEE. CDR3 residues: CASSVTSGGNNEQFF. The CDR3 DNA sequence: TGTGCCAGCAGCGTTACTAGCGGGGGGAACAATGAGCAGTTCTTC.

The V gene is TRBV5-4, the J gene TRBJ1-2; D might be TRBD1 (6 bases). The CDR3 spans 16 residues. Trimming took 0 bases from V and 4 from J, leaving 16 bases between them. Germline CDR1 and CDR2: SGHNT and YYREEE (reference sequence). CDR3: CASSLGRRTATYGYTF. The CDR3, as DNA: TGTGCCAGCAGCTTGGGGCGTCGGACAGCAACCTATGGCTACACCTTC.

Only a few counts were recorded for this clone. V usage is TRBV28 and J usage is TRBJ2-5; D possibly corresponds to TRBD1 (6 bases). The V gene lost 7 bases and the J gene lost 3 bases, with 9 bases spanning the gap. The CDR3 has 12 residues. Looked up from germline, CDR1 is MDHEN and CDR2 is SYDVKM. CDR3 in amino acids: CASTTGKETQYF. CDR3 sequence (DNA): TGTGCCAGCACTACAGGGAAAGAGACCCAGTACTTC.

The chain recombines TRBV30 with TRBJ2-5; the D gene is possibly TRBD2 (6 bases). Trimming left V 5 bases short and J 1 base short, with 11 bases between. CDR3 length equals 13 residues. Per germline, CDR1 GTSNPN and CDR2 SVGIG (reference sequence). The CDR3 reads CAWGYGSQETQYF. Written as DNA, the CDR3 is TGTGCCTGGGGATACGGGAGCCAAGAGACCCAGTACTTC.

This clone was observed a handful of times. V and J are TRBV21-1 and TRBJ1-1; the table's D gene call, TRBD1, was not cross checked with the DNA. TRBV21-1 is designated a pseudogene. This CDR3 contains 15 residues. The CDR3 reads CASSFTGTDANEAFF. CDR3 bases: TGTGCCAGCAGCTTCACCGGGACAGACGCCAATGAAGCTTTCTTT.

The chain employs TRBV11-2 and TRBJ2-7; possibly TRBD1 for D (5 bases). The CDR3 runs 14 residues. Germline lookup yields CDR1 SGHAT and CDR2 FQNNGV. The germline V and J ends were trimmed by 1 base and 6 bases, with 13 bases remaining between them. The CDR3 coding sequence is TGTGCCAGCAGCTTAGGGCAGGGTAGGAGCGAGCAGTACTTC. Its protein product is CASSLGQGRSEQYF.

The chain couples TRBV11-1 to TRBJ1-1; D unclear. Germline V gives CDR1 SGHAT, CDR2 FQDESV (reference sequence). The V and J ends lost 3 bases and 6 bases respectively, with 11 bases between them. The CDR3 runs 13 residues. CDR3 coding DNA: TGTGCCAGCAGCTTTGGGGAGAGAGCTGAAGCTTTCTTT. It translates to CASSFGERAEAFF.

In this sample, this clone turned up a few times. The rearrangement joins TRBV28 to TRBJ2-7, with 7 bases aligning to TRBD1. The CDR3 covers 12 residues. Germline assignment: CDR1 MDHEN and CDR2 SYDVKM. J was trimmed by 4 bases and V by 10 bases; bases with no gene match: 7. The chain's CDR3 is CAITGQSYEQYF. CDR3 bases: TGTGCCATCACGGGACAGTCTTACGAGCAGTACTTC.

This clone was recorded only once. The CDR3 here is CASRSGGASGNEQFF. The CDR3, as DNA: TGTGCCAGTAGATCGGGGGGGGCGTCCGGCAATGAGCAGTTCTTC. The chain couples TRBV19 to TRBJ2-1; 8 bases match TRBD2. The CDR3 runs 15 residues. The V segment lost 6 bases and the J segment 6 bases; nucleotides outside the gene matches: 10. CDR1 and CDR2 from the germline V gene are LNHDA and SQIVND (reference sequence).